The rows below give T cell receptor beta chains drawn from one sample of a study of T cells after yellow fever vaccination. TCRdb independently ran MiXCR on the 5' RACE reads; one entry per CDR3 protein. The table has a few hundred thousand distinct CDR3 sequences, over 5% seen once. Sample: PBMCs, taken 5 days after the yellow fever booster vaccination. These receptors were obtained from a man aged 30 to 45 who received the YFV17D yellow fever vaccine. CDR3s include the opening cysteine and the closing phenylalanine or tryptophan. A D gene is named only where the DNA matches it firmly. Only part of the rows carry a size: once, few, many, or a class if the clone is expanded.

CDR3aa: CSVSDGRSYGYTF; CDR3nt: TGCAGCGTCTCGGACGGGAGGTCCTATGGCTACACCTTC; d_gene: .; j_gene: TRBJ1-2; v_gene: TRBV29-1; abundance: many
CDR3aa: CASSLRTLSSGANVLTF; CDR3nt: TGTGCCAGCAGTTTGCGGACGCTAAGCTCTGGGGCCAACGTCCTGACTTTC; d_gene: .; j_gene: TRBJ2-6; v_gene: TRBV6-5; abundance: .
CDR3aa: CASSDGWDQDGYTF; CDR3nt: TGTGCCAGCAGTGACGGATGGGATCAGGATGGCTACACCTTC; d_gene: .; j_gene: TRBJ1-2; v_gene: TRBV6-1; abundance: few
CDR3aa: CASSYGTNRGDTQYF; CDR3nt: TGTGCCAGCAGTTACGGGACTAACCGTGGAGATACGCAGTATTTT; d_gene: TRBD2; j_gene: TRBJ2-3; v_gene: TRBV6-5; abundance: many
CDR3aa: CASSPGTRGAEQYF; CDR3nt: TGTGCCAGCAGTCCCGGGACTAGAGGCGCCGAGCAGTACTTC; d_gene: TRBD2; j_gene: TRBJ2-7; v_gene: TRBV13; abundance: few
CDR3aa: CSARARQNQETQYF; CDR3nt: TGCAGTGCTAGAGCTCGACAGAACCAAGAGACCCAGTACTTC; d_gene: .; j_gene: TRBJ2-5; v_gene: TRBV20-1; abundance: few
CDR3aa: CASSIAGSRPHNEQFF; CDR3nt: TGTGCCAGTAGTATAGCTGGTAGCCGACCTCACAATGAGCAGTTCTTC; d_gene: .; j_gene: TRBJ2-1; v_gene: TRBV19; abundance: .
CDR3aa: CASSVRRTGRWNEQFF; CDR3nt: TGTGCCAGCAGTGTCCGACGGACAGGGCGGTGGAATGAGCAGTTCTTC; d_gene: TRBD1; j_gene: TRBJ2-1; v_gene: TRBV12-3/TRBV12-4; abundance: few
CDR3aa: CAISGPTGAEQYF; CDR3nt: TGTGCCATCAGTGGGCCGACAGGTGCCGAGCAGTACTTC; d_gene: .; j_gene: TRBJ2-7; v_gene: TRBV10-3; abundance: .
CDR3aa: CASRLLLATGELFF; CDR3nt: TGTGCCAGCAGACTTCTTCTAGCGACCGGGGAGCTGTTTTTT; d_gene: .; j_gene: TRBJ2-2; v_gene: TRBV12-3/TRBV12-4; abundance: many
CDR3aa: CASQGTAYSNQPQHF; CDR3nt: TGTGCCAGCCAGGGGACAGCCTATAGCAATCAGCCCCAGCATTTT; d_gene: TRBD1; j_gene: TRBJ1-5; v_gene: TRBV6-2/TRBV6-3; abundance: .
CDR3aa: CASSLAGDRPYEQYF; CDR3nt: TGCGCCAGCAGCTTGGCCGGGGACAGGCCCTACGAGCAGTACTTC; d_gene: TRBD1; j_gene: TRBJ2-7; v_gene: TRBV5-1; abundance: few
CDR3aa: CASRVIQSAQETQYF; CDR3nt: TGTGCCAGCAGAGTCATTCAGAGCGCCCAAGAGACCCAGTACTTC; d_gene: .; j_gene: TRBJ2-5; v_gene: TRBV7-6; abundance: few
CDR3aa: CASSGNYEQYF; CDR3nt: TGTGCCAGCAGTGGAAACTACGAGCAGTACTTC; d_gene: .; j_gene: TRBJ2-7; v_gene: TRBV12-3/TRBV12-4; abundance: many
CDR3aa: CASSPVGAALTEQFF; CDR3nt: TGTGCCAGCAGCCCAGTGGGGGCTGCTCTAACGGAGCAGTTCTTC; d_gene: .; j_gene: TRBJ2-1; v_gene: TRBV7-2; abundance: many
CDR3aa: CSAGNEGAKNIQYF; CDR3nt: TGCAGTGCTGGTAACGAGGGGGCCAAAAACATTCAGTACTTC; d_gene: .; j_gene: TRBJ2-4; v_gene: TRBV20-1; abundance: many
CDR3aa: CASSRTGGWGTDTQYF; CDR3nt: TGCGCCAGCAGCCGTACCGGGGGCTGGGGCACAGATACGCAGTATTTT; d_gene: .; j_gene: TRBJ2-3; v_gene: TRBV4-3; abundance: .
CDR3aa: CATSDRGIGQETQYF; CDR3nt: TGTGCCACCAGTGATAGAGGCATCGGTCAAGAGACCCAGTACTTC; d_gene: .; j_gene: TRBJ2-5; v_gene: TRBV24-1; abundance: .
CDR3aa: CASSLTAGRRETQYF; CDR3nt: TGTGCCAGCAGTTTAACGGCGGGCAGGAGGGAGACCCAGTACTTC; d_gene: .; j_gene: TRBJ2-5; v_gene: TRBV27; abundance: many
CDR3aa: CSARELRGTGELFF; CDR3nt: TGCAGTGCTAGGGAGCTTCGGGGCACCGGGGAGCTGTTTTTT; d_gene: .; j_gene: TRBJ2-2; v_gene: TRBV20-1; abundance: .
CDR3aa: CATRLAAADNEQFF; CDR3nt: TGTGCTACTCGGCTCGCGGCCGCGGACAATGAGCAGTTCTTC; d_gene: .; j_gene: TRBJ2-1; v_gene: TRBV12-3/TRBV12-4; abundance: many
CDR3aa: CASTPPVGRRETQYF; CDR3nt: TGTGCCAGCACGCCTCCGGTGGGGCGGAGAGAGACCCAGTACTTC; d_gene: .; j_gene: TRBJ2-5; v_gene: TRBV5-6; abundance: many
CDR3aa: CASTGGQGLNIQYF; CDR3nt: TGCGCCAGCACTGGGGGACAGGGGTTAAACATTCAGTACTTC; d_gene: TRBD1; j_gene: TRBJ2-4; v_gene: TRBV5-1; abundance: many